This T cell receptor beta chain was identified during a study of blood T cell repertoires in COVID-19. Study details: The United States, Italy and Spain provided the acute and convalescent COVID-19 samples. From T cells, B-cell-depleted T cells, or PBMCs came the material, which was cDNA or gDNA.

Germline CDR1 and CDR2: MNHEY and SVGAGI. V shed 6 bases, J shed 1 base, and the junction held 5 bases outside the gene matches. The CDR3 runs 14 residues. This clone came up once. Original methodology: Amplifying reference gene primers gave estimates of nucleated cell counts. Generated by immunoSEQ multiplex PCR, the TCRdb table keeps only in-frame clones and is missing some. V, J and clone size reflect that table, while D and trimming were determined from the DNA. Counted here are about 43,000 clones, roughly 90% occurring once; the ten biggest clones make up about a tenth. J is TRBJ2-5 and V is TRBV6-5; the match to TRBD2 covers 7 bases. The receptor was derived from a woman older than 75 with active COVID-19. Sequenced material: peripheral blood. CDR3 sequence (DNA): TGTGCCAGCAGGCTGGGGGGGACCCAAGAGACCCAGTACTTC. Translated, it gives CASRLGGTQETQYF.